This passage covers 27 T cell receptor beta chains from one sample sequenced in a study of cytomegalovirus exposure and HLA in healthy donors. Primers included in the PCR were 60 Vbeta and 13 Jbeta primers. Sequenced by immunoSEQ multiplex PCR; TCRdb stores in-frame clones only, minus some. The table lists about 150,000 clones, approximately 8.9% of them singletons. The sequenced sample was PBMCs. Every receptor here comes from a woman between 40 and 50 years old in good health and CMV-seropositive.

This chain links TRBV5-5 with TRBJ2-3; D gene uncertain. The CDR3 is made up of 14 amino acids. The V gene's germline CDR1 is SGHKS and CDR2 YYEKEE (reference sequence). Trimming removed 0 bases from V and 2 bases from J, with 7 bases in between. The CDR3 reads CASSLAQSTDTQYF. In nucleotides, the CDR3 is TGTGCCAGCAGCTTGGCACAGTCCACAGATACGCAGTATTTT.

This clone was recorded a few times. The chain carries TRBV13 and TRBJ1-1; tentative D call: TRBD1 (5 bases). The CDR3 runs 16 residues. The germline V gene has CDR1 PRHDT and CDR2 FYEKMQ (reference sequence). The ends were cut back, 6 bases at V and 5 bases at J, with 22 bases in the middle. CDR3 DNA sequence: TGTGCCAGCAGGGGGTGGAGGAACGGCCGGGGGACTGAAGCTTTCTTT. Protein sequence: CASRGWRNGRGTEAFF.

This clone has only a few counts. This sequence joins TRBV5-4 and TRBJ1-1; the match to TRBD1 covers 11 bases. There are 14 residues in the CDR3. Germline trimming cut 3 bases from V and 3 bases from J; bases unmatched to any gene: 1. Germline V CDR1 and CDR2: SGHNT, YYREEE (reference sequence). Written as DNA, the CDR3 is TGTGCCAGCAGCTGGGGACAGGGGGACACTGAAGCTTTCTTT. Its translation is CASSWGQGDTEAFF.

The J gene is TRBJ2-5, the V gene TRBV19; no clear D. With 5 bases removed from V and 1 base from J, the gap between germline ends came to 11 bases. This CDR3 is 14 amino acids long. CDR1 is LNHDA and CDR2 is SQIVND in the germline V gene (reference sequence). The CDR3 region has the DNA TGTGCCAGTAGTCAACACCGTTCCCAAGAGACCCAGTACTTC. Protein: CASSQHRSQETQYF. The whole variable domain, filled in from reference TRBV19 and TRBJ2-5, reads DGGITQSPKYLFRKEGQNVTLSCEQNLNHDAMYWYRQDPGQGLRLIYYSQIVNDFQKGDIAEGYSVSREKKESFPLTVTSAQKNPTAFYLCASSQHRSQETQYFGPGTRLLVL.

This chain connects TRBV19 to TRBJ1-2, with D possibly being TRBD1 (5 bases). V lost 6 bases and J 4 bases, leaving 12 bases between the germline ends. CDR1 is LNHDA, CDR2 SQIVND, per germline (reference sequence). The CDR3 consists of 13 residues. The CDR3, as DNA: TGTGCCAGTAGCTGGGGGGAGACCTATGGCTACACCTTC. Amino acid sequence: CASSWGETYGYTF. Variable domain in full (rest from reference TRBV19 and TRBJ1-2): DGGITQSPKYLFRKEGQNVTLSCEQNLNHDAMYWYRQDPGQGLRLIYYSQIVNDFQKGDIAEGYSVSREKKESFPLTVTSAQKNPTAFYLCASSWGETYGYTFGSGTRLTVV.

A few counts support this clone. Here the CDR3 DNA reads TGTGCCAGCACCTCCCTCGGGAACACTGAAGCTTTCTTT. It specifies CASTSLGNTEAFF. The chain recombines TRBV7-2 with TRBJ1-1; D gene unclear. V was pared by 7 bases and J by 1 base, with 10 bases between. The CDR3 loop spans 13 amino acids. Germline V gene lookup returns CDR1 SGHTA and CDR2 FQGNSA.

In its sample, this clone was seen a few times. J is TRBJ2-5 and V is TRBV29-1; D possibly corresponds to TRBD2 (6 bases). With 3 bases removed from V and 2 bases from J, the gap between germline ends came to 10 bases. Germline loops: CDR1 SQVTM, CDR2 ANQGSEA. The CDR3 totals 13 residues. DNA for the CDR3: TGCAGCGTTGACCGCGGGATTCAAGAGACCCAGTACTTC. This codes for CSVDRGIQETQYF.

The chain links TRBV5-6 to TRBJ2-7; TRBD2 matches at 9 bases. After removal of 3 bases from V and 3 bases from J, the junction contained 4 bases not matched to a gene. CDR3 length: 14 residues. Germline lookup yields CDR1 SGHDT and CDR2 YYEEEE. CDR3 region: CASSWASGDYEQYF. In DNA, the CDR3 is TGTGCCAGCAGCTGGGCTAGCGGGGACTACGAGCAGTACTTC.

The J gene is TRBJ2-2, the V gene TRBV19, with 7 bases identical to TRBD2. Germline trimming cut 5 bases from V and 1 base from J; bases unmatched to any gene: 4. The CDR3 loop spans 15 amino acids. Per the germline V gene, CDR1 is LNHDA and CDR2 is SQIVND (reference sequence). The CDR3 loop is CASSVQRGNTGELFF. In DNA form, the CDR3 reads TGTGCCAGTAGTGTCCAGCGGGGGAACACCGGGGAGCTGTTTTTT.

The chain combines TRBV6-4 with TRBJ2-2; 8 bases agree with TRBD2. J gave up 6 bases and V 8 bases, and 11 bases lay outside the gene matches. The germline CDR1 and CDR2 sequences are MRHNA and SNTAGT. The CDR3 consists of 15 residues. CDR3 nucleotide sequence: TGTGCCAGCCGGGCCTCGGGGGGGCCCTCCGGGGAGCTGTTTTTT. Amino acid sequence: CASRASGGPSGELFF.

This clone was picked up a small number of times. V gene TRBV28 combines with J gene TRBJ1-2; D call uncertain. The V and J ends lost 8 bases and 5 bases respectively, with 18 bases between them. Germline CDR1 is MDHEN and CDR2 is SYDVKM. The CDR3 has 14 amino acids. Written as DNA, the CDR3 is TGTGCCAGCGGCCAATCCTCCACGTCATATGGCTACACCTTC. Amino acids: CASGQSSTSYGYTF.

The table lists this clone with a few counts. This sequence joins TRBV2 and TRBJ2-7; D is perhaps TRBD2 (5 bases). There are 15 residues in the CDR3. V lost 4 bases and J 4 bases, leaving 17 bases between the germline ends. In germline, CDR1 is SNHLY, CDR2 FYNNEI. For the CDR3, the DNA is TGTGCCAGCAGTGGCGAGAGACCGAGGGTTTACGAGCAGTACTTC. As protein: CASSGERPRVYEQYF.

About this clone: At the DNA level, this CDR3 is encoded by other sequences in the same sample as well. The V and J genes are TRBV15 and TRBJ2-7; D gene ambiguous. Trimming shortened V by 0 bases and J by 5 bases, and 11 bases separated the two germline ends. Germline CDR1 LNHNV, CDR2 YYDKDF (reference sequence). The CDR3 is 14 residues long. The CDR3 reads CATSRDLVGHEQYF. In DNA, the CDR3 is TGTGCCACCAGCAGAGATCTAGTAGGTCACGAGCAGTACTTC. The variable domain in full, completed from reference TRBV15 and TRBJ2-7, reads DAMVIQNPRYQVTQFGKPVTLSCSQTLNHNVMYWYQQKSSQAPKLLFHYYDKDFNNEADTPDNFQSRRPNTSFCFLDIRSPGLGDTAMYLCATSRDLVGHEQYFGPGTRLTVT.

In this sample, this clone turned up a few times. CDR3 sequence (DNA): TGTGCCAGCAGCCCTGGGACAGGGGGCTACTATGGCTACACCTTC. Translating gives CASSPGTGGYYGYTF. This sequence joins TRBV5-6 and TRBJ1-2, with 12 bases that match TRBD1. Trimming at V came to 4 bases and at J to 3 bases, leaving 4 bases not matched to a gene. Germline CDR1 SGHDT, CDR2 YYEEEE. This CDR3 spans 15 amino acids.

The J gene is TRBJ2-5, the V gene TRBV18, with TRBD2 matching 8 bases. V trimming: 0 bases; J trimming: 5 bases; junction bases outside the gene matches: 2. The germline V gene has CDR1 KGHSH and CDR2 LQKENI. This CDR3 comprises 14 residues. CDR3 coding DNA: TGTGCCAGCTCACCACCGCGGGGGGCCGAGACCCAGTACTTC. This translates into CASSPPRGAETQYF. The full variable domain, with the rest looked up from reference TRBV18 and TRBJ2-5, is NAGVMQNPRHLVRRRGQEARLRCSPMKGHSHVYWYRQLPEEGLKFMVYLQKENIIDESGMPKERFSAEFPKEGPSILRIQQVVRGDSAAYFCASSPPRGAETQYFGPGTRLLVL.

In this sample, this clone turned up a few times. The rearrangement links TRBV25-1 to TRBJ1-1, with D maybe TRBD1 (5 bases). CDR1 MGHDK and CDR2 SYGVNS come from the germline V gene. The length of the CDR3 is 14 residues. The V end lost 6 bases, the J end lost 4 bases, and 15 bases lay between the germline ends. CDR3 coding DNA: TGTGCCAGCAGCAGGAGGGGCTCCGGCACTGAAGCTTTCTTT. This translates into CASSRRGSGTEAFF.

This clone was seen a few times. J is TRBJ2-1 and V is TRBV7-3; no clear D gene. Germline-derived CDR1 and CDR2 are SGHTA and FQGTGA. The CDR3 runs to 15 residues. The V and J ends lost 5 bases and 0 bases respectively, with 11 bases between them. This CDR3 is CASSPRGSSYNEQFF. CDR3 DNA: TGTGCCAGCAGCCCCCGAGGAAGCTCCTACAATGAGCAGTTCTTC.

This clone was counted a few times. The chain recombines TRBV2 with TRBJ2-2; D is perhaps TRBD2 (7 bases). Trimming cost V 4 bases and J 4 bases, with 19 bases left between them. Germline lookup yields CDR1 SNHLY and CDR2 FYNNEI. This CDR3 comprises 17 residues. The CDR3 region has the DNA TGTGCCAGCAGTGGCATCCTCGGGGGGCATAGCACCGGGGAGCTGTTTTTT. Protein: CASSGILGGHSTGELFF.

This clone was observed a handful of times. The genes are TRBV7-7 and TRBJ2-7; TRBD1 matches at 7 bases. The germline gives CDR1 SSHAT, CDR2 FNYEAQ (reference sequence). J lost 2 bases, V lost 5 bases, and 6 bases had no gene match. The CDR3 covers 14 residues. The CDR3 sequence is CASSVGTEAYEQYF. DNA of the CDR3: TGTGCCAGCAGCGTGGGGACAGAGGCCTACGAGCAGTACTTC. Full variable domain (outside the CDR3, taken from reference TRBV7-7 and TRBJ2-7): GAGVSQSPRYKVTKRGQDVTLRCDPISSHATLYWYQQALGQGPEFLTYFNYEAQPDKSGLPSDRFSAERPEGSISTLTIQRTEQRDSAMYRCASSVGTEAYEQYFGPGTRLTVT.

This clone was observed a few times. The chain combines TRBV6-1 with TRBJ2-7; a weak D match, TRBD2 (5 bases). This CDR3 is 14 amino acids long. Trimming took 1 base from V and 3 from J, leaving 10 bases between them. CDR1 is MNHNS and CDR2 is SASEGT in the germline V gene. The chain's CDR3 is CASSEGATNYEQYF. CDR3 coding DNA: TGTGCCAGCAGTGAAGGGGCGACTAACTACGAGCAGTACTTC.

J is TRBJ2-2 and V is TRBV5-1; D may be TRBD2 (7 bases). The CDR3 is 19 amino acids. The V end lost 4 bases, the J end lost 1 base, and 23 bases lay between the germline ends. From germline, CDR1 is SGHRS and CDR2 YFSETQ. CDR3 sequence reads: CASSLGGLGAGENTGELFF. CDR3 in DNA: TGCGCCAGCAGCCTTGGGGGCCTTGGCGCGGGGGAGAACACCGGGGAGCTGTTTTTT.

The CDR3 sequence is CASRGVGADGYTF. CDR3 nucleotide sequence: TGTGCCAGCAGGGGAGTGGGGGCCGATGGCTACACCTTC. The J gene is TRBJ1-2, the V gene TRBV25-1; D possibly corresponds to TRBD1 (6 bases). With 6 bases removed from V and 6 bases from J, the gap between germline ends came to 14 bases. Per the germline V gene, CDR1 is MGHDK and CDR2 is SYGVNS. This CDR3 comprises 13 residues.

This clone was counted a few times. The junction shows a germline mismatch at one end, possibly a read error. The V call is TRBV5-1, the J call TRBJ1-5; TRBD1 matches 7 bases. The CDR3 is 15 amino acids. The germline V gene encodes CDR1 SGHRS and CDR2 YFSETQ. CDR3 region: CANSPGGGGNQPQHF. The DNA of the CDR3 is TGCGCCAACAGCCCAGGGGGTGGGGGCAATCAGCCCCAGCATTTT.

The rearrangement joins TRBV19 to TRBJ2-1, with TRBD2 identical over 9 bases. Germline CDR1 and CDR2: LNHDA and SQIVND (reference sequence). The CDR3 loop spans 14 amino acids. V was clipped by 6 bases and J by 10 bases; unmatched bases: 10. CDR3 coding DNA: TGTGCCAGTAGGAGCGGGGGGTCTAGAGGGGAGCAGTTCTTC. Protein: CASRSGGSRGEQFF.

The chain carries TRBV6-6 and TRBJ2-1; 9 nucleotides match TRBD2. Trimming at V came to 2 bases and at J to 8 bases, leaving 10 bases not matched to a gene. Germline values: CDR1 MNHNY, CDR2 SVGAGI (reference sequence). This CDR3 comprises 16 residues. CDR3 sequence: CASSYPVIAGVDEQFF. The DNA for the CDR3 is TGTGCCAGCAGTTACCCCGTGATAGCGGGGGTGGATGAGCAGTTCTTC.

This clone was observed a handful of times. V is TRBV2 and J is TRBJ1-4; 9 bases map to TRBD1. With V trimmed by 10 bases and J by 8 bases, 5 bases remained unmatched. CDR3 length: 12 residues. Germline CDR1 and CDR2: SNHLY and FYNNEI. The CDR3 DNA sequence: TGTGCCACGGACAGGGGAGAGGAAAAACTGTTTTTT. This gives the protein CATDRGEEKLFF.

This clone was seen at least ten times. The chain combines TRBV4-1 with TRBJ2-6, with D unclear. CDR3 size: 17 residues. V was cut by 1 base and J by 0 bases, with 10 bases left in between. CDR1 is MGHRA, CDR2 YSYEKL, per germline. DNA for the CDR3: TGCGCCAGCAGCCAAGGGTACAGTGACTCTGGGGCCAACGTCCTGACTTTC. Its protein is CASSQGYSDSGANVLTF.